The following is a T cell receptor beta chain sequence with its context. This clonotype was found a few times. Its cognate antigen has yet to be identified. Nothing much larger sits one base from this clone, and base qualities are not available. Libraries of naive CD8 T cells were generated from roughly 20,000 to 1,000,000 sorted cells, with 10%, 30% or 50% of the purified RNA used. Naive CD8 T cells were FACS-sorted as CD8+CD4-CCR7+CD45RA+ on a BD FACSAria II into RLT Plus buffer. Approximately nine TCR copies' worth of Jurkat RNA were spiked into roughly 19,000-1,000,000 naive CD8 T cell samples to test detection sensitivity. CD8 T cells were enriched using RosetteSep CD8+ T Cell Enrichment Cocktail and Ficoll-Paque, and the enriched cells then underwent ACK red cell lysis. The CDR3, from cysteine to phenylalanine, totals 15 residues. Only CDR3 DNA remains: 45 bases, in frame from the first base. At the junction V is shortened by 1 base and J by 6 bases; bases outside the gene matches: 4. The germline V gene specifies SGHNT as CDR1 and YENEEA as CDR2.

The data are from a study of molecular identifiers for immune sequencing clone quantification listed by TCRdb under 2018. Turning to the overall study: In a replicate experiment, RNA from approximately 22,000 or 94,000 naive CD8 T cells was split into five aliquots, four of which were sequenced. CD8 T cells were used in a methods study to benchmark molecular-identifier clustering-based TCR repertoire sequencing (MIDCIRS) and TCR RNA copy counting. Findings and caveats that apply to the study as a whole: Spiked-in Jurkat TCR RNA (about ten copies' worth), which is not part of the donor repertoire, was contained in the naive libraries. A single cell's worth of spiked-in Jurkat TCR RNA was reported detectable even among about 1.1 million naive CD8 T cells. When barcode sub-clustering was omitted, TCR diversity was inflated by chimeric consensus sequences, with chimeras reaching as high as 47%. Modeling indicated about 3 TCR RNA copies recovered per cell, compared with roughly 9.7 by digital PCR, which implies a capture efficiency of approximately 31%. In CMV-specific effector cells, clones with more than 20 RNA copies accounted for over 97% of molecules, whereas in naive cells such clones accounted for under 1%. Highly expanded clone sizes could be underestimated if identical TCR molecules share a barcode.

Library creation used PCR. Reads for this sample came from an Illumina HiSeq 4000. Bulk TCR libraries were generated as previously described, with the TCR primers listed in Table S5 used. Total RNA was purified with the Qiagen AllPrep DNA/RNA kit. Before any analysis, reads coming from multiple sequencing runs of the same library were combined into one pool. In the paper's pipeline: Reads were retained only if the reads had an exact TCR constant sequence, and the retained reads were trimmed to 150 nt and grouped according to their 12-nt molecular barcodes. Within each barcode group, reads were sub-clustered at a 15% Levenshtein threshold, and quality-weighted consensus sequences were built per RNA molecule. Non-functional sequences were removed, as were lower-count sequences one edit away from another. Based on fitting two negative binomial distributions, any barcode sub-cluster with under 20% of the maximum read count was discarded. The raw public reads went through TCRdb reprocessing: fastp at Q25, MiXCR clone calling, in-frame beta chains kept. Identical CDR3 proteins give one entry, which carries the most common genes and DNA. TCRdb, not the authors, supplied the V and J calls. The sample includes 70,000 to 95,000 distinct CDR3 sequences, with about 20% observed a single time. Clones ranked in the top ten supply about 0.85% of the sample.

The receptor's source is a human donor in good health. Some libraries in this study had Jurkat cell RNA spiked in. This chain is built from TRBV11-3 and TRBJ2-1, with 9 central nucleotides matching TRBD1. The sample taken for sequencing was naive CD8+ T cells from blood, with Jurkat cell RNA spiked in. This specimen's cell subset or site label, per the study, means: FACS-sorted CD8+CD4-CCR7+CD45RA+ naive T cells. At the DNA level, the sequence is TGTGCCAGCAGCTTAGGGACAGGGGAAGGCAATGAGCAGTTCTTC. It translates as CASSLGTGEGNEQFF.